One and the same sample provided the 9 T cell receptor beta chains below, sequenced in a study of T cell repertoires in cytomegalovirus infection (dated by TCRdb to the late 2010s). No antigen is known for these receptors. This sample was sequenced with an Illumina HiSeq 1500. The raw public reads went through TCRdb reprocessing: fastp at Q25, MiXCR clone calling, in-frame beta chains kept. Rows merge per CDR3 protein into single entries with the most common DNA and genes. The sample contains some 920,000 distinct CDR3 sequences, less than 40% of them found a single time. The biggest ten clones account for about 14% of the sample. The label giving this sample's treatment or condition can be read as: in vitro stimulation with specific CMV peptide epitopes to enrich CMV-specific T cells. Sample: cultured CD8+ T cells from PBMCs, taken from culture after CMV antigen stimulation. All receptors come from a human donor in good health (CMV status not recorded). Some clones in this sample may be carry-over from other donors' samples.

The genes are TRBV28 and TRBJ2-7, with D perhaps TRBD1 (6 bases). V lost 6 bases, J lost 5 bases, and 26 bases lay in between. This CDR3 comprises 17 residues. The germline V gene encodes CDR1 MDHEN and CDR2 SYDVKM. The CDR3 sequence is CASSFGITQGPRDEQYV. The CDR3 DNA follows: TGTGCCAGCAGCTTTGGGATTACACAGGGCCCCCGCGACGAGCAGTACGTC.

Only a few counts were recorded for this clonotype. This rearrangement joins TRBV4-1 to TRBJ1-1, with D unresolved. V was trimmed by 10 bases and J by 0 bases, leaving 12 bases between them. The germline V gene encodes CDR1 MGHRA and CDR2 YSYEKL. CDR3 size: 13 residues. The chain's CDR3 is CAIRGSLNTEAFF. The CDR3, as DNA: TGCGCCATCCGCGGCAGCCTGAACACTGAAGCTTTCTTT.

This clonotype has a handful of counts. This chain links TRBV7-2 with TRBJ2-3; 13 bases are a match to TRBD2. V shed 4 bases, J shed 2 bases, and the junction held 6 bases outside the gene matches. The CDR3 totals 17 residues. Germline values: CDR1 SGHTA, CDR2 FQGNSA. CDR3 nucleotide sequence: TGTGCCAGCAGCTCTTGGACTAGCGGGGGCCCCACAGATACGCAGTATTTT. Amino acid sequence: CASSSWTSGGPTDTQYF.

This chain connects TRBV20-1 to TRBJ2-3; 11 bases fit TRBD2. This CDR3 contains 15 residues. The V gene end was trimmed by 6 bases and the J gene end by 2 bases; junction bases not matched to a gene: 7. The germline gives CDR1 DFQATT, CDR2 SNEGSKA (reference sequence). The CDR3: CSAAPSGGTTDTQYF. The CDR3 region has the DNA TGCAGTGCCGCACCTAGCGGGGGGACCACAGATACGCAGTATTTT.

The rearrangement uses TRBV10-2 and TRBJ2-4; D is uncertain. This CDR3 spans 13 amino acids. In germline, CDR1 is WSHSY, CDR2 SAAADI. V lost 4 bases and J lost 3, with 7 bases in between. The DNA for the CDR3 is TGCGCCAGCAGTGTCCCGGGCAAAAACATTCAGTACTTC. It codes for CASSVPGKNIQYF.

The CDR3 DNA is TGTGCCAGCAGTTACTGGGGCCTAGCGGCCGTCAACGCCGGGGAGACCCAGTACTTC. Protein sequence: CASSYWGLAAVNAGETQYF. The rearrangement joins TRBV6-2 or TRBV6-3 to TRBJ2-5; 7 bases fit TRBD2. Trimming removed 1 base from V and 5 bases from J; junction bases left unmatched: 19. The CDR3 is made up of 19 amino acids. The germline gives CDR1 MNHEY, CDR2 SVGEGT.

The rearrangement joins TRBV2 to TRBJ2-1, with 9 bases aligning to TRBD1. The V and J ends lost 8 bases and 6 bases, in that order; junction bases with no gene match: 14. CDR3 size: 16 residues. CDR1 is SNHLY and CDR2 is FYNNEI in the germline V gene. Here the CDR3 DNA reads TGTGCCAGCCCTGAGGGGGACAGGGCGGTAGGCAATGAGCAGTTCTTC. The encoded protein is CASPEGDRAVGNEQFF.

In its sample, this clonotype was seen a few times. The CDR3 sequence is CSVGGTGVDANIQYF. As DNA, the CDR3 is TGCAGCGTCGGGGGGACAGGGGTTGATGCGAACATTCAGTACTTC. This chain connects TRBV29-1 to TRBJ2-4; 10 bases line up with TRBD1. The ends lost 6 bases at V and 7 bases at J; junction bases unmatched: 12. The CDR3 covers 15 residues. Germline V gives CDR1 SQVTM, CDR2 ANQGSEA. Full variable domain (rest looked up from reference TRBV29-1 and TRBJ2-4): SAVISQKPSRDICQRGTSLTIQCQVDSQVTMMFWYRQQPGQSLTLIATANQGSEATYESGFVIDKFPISRPNLTFSTLTVSNMSPEDSSIYLCSVGGTGVDANIQYFGAGTRLSVL.

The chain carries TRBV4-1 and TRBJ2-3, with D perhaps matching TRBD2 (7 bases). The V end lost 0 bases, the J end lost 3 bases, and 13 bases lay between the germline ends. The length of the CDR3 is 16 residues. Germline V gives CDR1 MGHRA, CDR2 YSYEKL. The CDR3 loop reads CASSQDGGGGTDTQYF. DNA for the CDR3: TGCGCCAGCAGCCAAGACGGAGGGGGGGGGACAGATACGCAGTATTTT.